The 24 T cell receptor beta chains below all came from one sample that was sequenced in a study of Graves' ophthalmopathy and Graves' hyperthyroidism. As the template, RNA transcripts were used to amplify TCR beta CDR3 regions. The first-round RT-PCR employed HTBI primers together with the Qiagen OneStep RT-PCR kit. A multiplex PCR was then performed as the second round. TCRdb re-called the multiplex PCR reads with MiXCR, one entry per CDR3 protein. The sample includes roughly 500,000 distinct CDR3 sequences, approximately 15% of them seen just once. Sequencing was performed on blood. These receptors came from a woman under 40 with Graves' ophthalmopathy.

This clonotype was counted many times. The CDR3 DNA is TGCAGCGTCGCCAGGGGTGAAGCTTTCTTT. This gives the protein CSVARGEAFF. The chain recombines TRBV29-1 with TRBJ1-1; D may be TRBD1 (6 bases). The germline V and J ends were trimmed by 6 bases and 7 bases, with 9 bases remaining between them. The germline gives CDR1 SQVTM, CDR2 ANQGSEA. The CDR3 spans 10 residues.

This clonotype was recorded at least ten times. The chain recombines TRBV29-1 with TRBJ1-3; TRBD1 is a possible D gene (5 bases). The V end lost 4 bases, the J end lost 4 bases, and 11 bases lay between the germline ends. CDR3 length: 13 amino acids. Germline CDR1 SQVTM, CDR2 ANQGSEA. CDR3 in amino acids: CSVVSGQGNTIYF. CDR3 sequence (DNA): TGCAGCGTTGTGTCAGGGCAGGGAAACACCATATATTTT.

This clonotype occurred many times. The V call is TRBV6-1, the J call TRBJ1-3; D possibly corresponds to TRBD1 (5 bases). Trimming took 8 bases from V and 0 from J, leaving 11 bases between them. The germline gives CDR1 MNHNS, CDR2 SASEGT. The CDR3 is 14 amino acids. CDR3 in DNA: TGTGCCAGCTGCCGGGACTACTCTGGAAACACCATATATTTT. Protein sequence: CASCRDYSGNTIYF.

In this sample, this clonotype turned up many times. The chain employs TRBV6-1 and TRBJ1-1; TRBD1 aligns across 10 bases. Germline V gives CDR1 MNHNS, CDR2 SASEGT. This CDR3 has 15 residues. J lost 4 bases, V lost 6 bases, and 8 bases had no gene match. CDR3 sequence (DNA): TGTGCCAGCAGCGAGCCGGGACAGGGGAGCACTGAAGCTTTCTTT. Its protein is CASSEPGQGSTEAFF.

This clonotype was picked up many times. The rearrangement joins TRBV12-3 or TRBV12-4 to TRBJ2-7; 9 bases fit TRBD1. This CDR3 has 14 amino acids. J gave up 4 bases and V 5 bases, and 6 bases lay outside the gene matches. The CDR3 loop is CASSPRDRVYEQYF. In nucleotides, the CDR3 is TGTGCCAGCAGTCCGAGGGACAGGGTTTACGAGCAGTACTTC.

At least ten counts were recorded for this clonotype. V and J are TRBV20-1 and TRBJ1-1; D may be TRBD1 (6 bases). Trimming removed 5 bases at V and 4 bases at J, with 17 bases between. The V gene's germline CDR1 is DFQATT and CDR2 SNEGSKA (reference sequence). The CDR3 spans 14 residues. CDR3 region: CSAQTGRRLTEAFF. The CDR3 nucleotides read TGCAGTGCTCAGACAGGTAGGCGGCTCACTGAAGCTTTCTTT.

The rearrangement links TRBV19 to TRBJ1-2; D is uncertain. The CDR3 runs 15 residues. Germline CDR1 and CDR2: LNHDA and SQIVND (reference sequence). Trimming took 3 bases from V and 2 from J, leaving 13 bases between them. The CDR3 DNA reads as TGTGCCAGTAGTATGGCCAACAGCTTAAACTATGGCTACACCTTC. As protein: CASSMANSLNYGYTF.

This clonotype was seen ten or more times. This CDR3 reads CASSPRDRNYEQYF. CDR3 bases: TGTGCCAGCTCACCCAGGGACAGAAATTACGAGCAGTACTTC. The V gene is TRBV18, the J gene TRBJ2-7; 7 nucleotides align to TRBD1. Germline trimming cut 3 bases from V and 4 bases from J; bases unmatched to any gene: 6. This CDR3 spans 14 amino acids. Germline CDR1 is KGHSH and CDR2 is LQKENI.

In its sample, this clonotype was seen many times. The chain employs TRBV15 and TRBJ1-2; the D is unclear. Germline assignment: CDR1 LNHNV and CDR2 YYDKDF (reference sequence). This CDR3 has 14 amino acids. The V gene lost 0 bases and the J gene lost 4 bases, with 9 bases spanning the gap. The CDR3 loop reads CATSRDPAAYGYTF. The CDR3 DNA reads as TGTGCCACCAGCAGAGATCCGGCAGCCTATGGCTACACCTTC.

This sequence joins TRBV3-1 and TRBJ1-2; tentative D call: TRBD1 (6 bases). Germline-derived CDR1 and CDR2 are LGHDT and YNNKEL (reference sequence). The CDR3 runs to 13 residues. Trimming removed 10 bases at V and 5 bases at J, with 17 bases between. CDR3: CATSQGFMYGYTF. CDR3 nucleotides: TGTGCCACATCCCAGGGGTTTATGTATGGCTACACCTTC. The full variable domain, completed using reference TRBV3-1 and TRBJ1-2, is DTAVSQTPKYLVTQMGNDKSIKCEQNLGHDTMYWYKQDSKKFLKIMFSYNNKELIINETVPNRFSPKSPDKAHLNLHINSLELGDSAVYFCATSQGFMYGYTFGSGTRLTVV.

This clonotype was observed a few times. Its ends do not fully match the called genes, so a read error is possible. The chain has TRBV10-2 and TRBJ2-4; 9 bases align to TRBD1. This CDR3 comprises 14 residues. Germline-derived CDR1 and CDR2 are WSHSY and SAAADI. The CDR3 spells CASSPTGGSDIKYF. CDR3 nucleotides: TGCGCCAGCAGTCCTACAGGGGGCTCGGACATTAAGTACTTC.

This clonotype appeared many times. The chain is built from TRBV28 and TRBJ1-1; D not certain. Between the trimmed V and J ends, which lost 3 bases and 1 base, there was a span of 9 bases. Germline CDR1 and CDR2: MDHEN and SYDVKM. The CDR3 has 14 amino acids. The CDR3 DNA reads TGTGCCAGCAGTTTCTTCCGGGCGAACACTGAAGCTTTCTTT. Its protein is CASSFFRANTEAFF.

This clonotype has ten or more counts. J is TRBJ2-7 and V is TRBV13; D unresolved. Germline V CDR1 and CDR2: PRHDT, FYEKMQ (reference sequence). The CDR3 totals 15 residues. V lost 2 bases and J 2 bases, leaving 13 bases between the germline ends. The CDR3 nucleotides read TGTGCCAGCAGCTTACGATCACTCGGGCCCTACGAGCAGTACTTC. Residues: CASSLRSLGPYEQYF. Variable domain in full (rest from reference TRBV13 and TRBJ2-7): AAGVIQSPRHLIKEKRETATLKCYPIPRHDTVYWYQQGPGQDPQFLISFYEKMQSDKGSIPDRFSAQQFSDYHSELNMSSLELGDSALYFCASSLRSLGPYEQYFGPGTRLTVT.

This clonotype has a count of ten or more. The chain carries TRBV7-8 and TRBJ2-1; D unresolved. The CDR3 covers 13 residues. Germline lookup yields CDR1 SGHVS and CDR2 FQNEAQ. The V and J ends lost 4 bases and 12 bases respectively, with 16 bases between them. The CDR3 spells CASSSHTGFRQFF. CDR3 in DNA: TGTGCCAGCAGCTCCCACACCGGATTTAGGCAGTTCTTC.

This clonotype showed up just a few times. The J gene is TRBJ1-1, the V gene TRBV7-9; 7 positions match TRBD1. This CDR3 has 15 amino acids. The J segment lost 8 bases and the V segment lost 1 base, leaving 10 bases of the junction unmatched. Germline values: CDR1 SEHNR, CDR2 FQNEAQ (reference sequence). CDR3 loop: CASSLGAGTVKEAFF. CDR3 coding DNA: TGTGCCAGCAGCTTAGGTGCCGGGACAGTGAAGGAAGCTTTCTTT. Using reference TRBV7-9 and TRBJ1-1 for the parts outside the CDR3, the full variable domain is DTGVSQNPRHKITKRGQNVTFRCDPISEHNRLYWYRQTLGQGPEFLTYFQNEAQLEKSRLLSDRFSAERPKGSFSTLEIQRTEQGDSAMYLCASSLGAGTVKEAFFGQGTRLTVV.

This clonotype was seen ten or more times. The J gene is TRBJ1-2, the V gene TRBV19; a possible D gene is TRBD1 (6 bases). V was clipped by 7 bases and J by 2 bases, with 14 bases between them. Germline V gives CDR1 LNHDA, CDR2 SQIVND (reference sequence). The CDR3 runs to 14 residues. The DNA of the CDR3 is TGTGCCAGTACCCAGGGACACGGGAACTATGGCTACACCTTC. This encodes CASTQGHGNYGYTF.

The chain employs TRBV20-1 and TRBJ2-5, with TRBD1 identical over 7 bases. With 2 bases clipped from V and 5 bases from J, the junction kept 8 bases outside the gene matches. The length of the CDR3 is 14 residues. Germline loops: CDR1 DFQATT, CDR2 SNEGSKA (reference sequence). In DNA, the CDR3 is TGCAGTGCTAGAACCCCGACAGGGCGGGAGACCCAGTACTTC. It translates to CSARTPTGRETQYF.

This clonotype occurred many times. The chain is built from TRBV28 and TRBJ2-5; D may correspond to TRBD1 or TRBD2 (7 bases each). The CDR3 loop spans 15 amino acids. Germline CDR1 MDHEN, CDR2 SYDVKM. Trimming took off 6 bases at V and 3 bases at J, with 17 bases between the two ends. The CDR3, as DNA: TGTGCCAGCAGCTCCCTCAGGGGGGGGAAAGAGACCCAGTACTTC. It is translated as CASSSLRGGKETQYF.

This clonotype has a count of ten or more. V usage is TRBV28 and J usage is TRBJ1-5; the match to TRBD1 covers 9 bases. Germline lookup yields CDR1 MDHEN and CDR2 SYDVKM. The CDR3 has 15 residues. Losses at the gene ends were 6 bases for V and 6 bases for J; bases not matched to a gene: 9. The CDR3: CASSQVPGQGQPQHF. The CDR3 DNA reads as TGTGCCAGCAGCCAAGTCCCGGGACAGGGTCAGCCCCAGCATTTT. The whole variable domain, filled in from reference TRBV28 and TRBJ1-5, reads DVKVTQSSRYLVKRTGEKVFLECVQDMDHENMFWYRQDPGLGLRLIYFSYDVKMKEKGDIPEGYSVSREKKERFSLILESASTNQTSMYLCASSQVPGQGQPQHFGDGTRLSIL.

At least ten counts were recorded for this clonotype. This chain joins TRBV29-1 and TRBJ2-7; D might be TRBD2 (6 bases). Trimming removed 5 bases from V and 7 bases from J, with 15 bases in between. The CDR3 has 12 amino acids. Germline V gene lookup returns CDR1 SQVTM and CDR2 ANQGSEA. The CDR3 loop reads CSVLGTPEEQYF. CDR3 nucleotides: TGCAGCGTTCTGGGGACTCCGGAGGAGCAGTACTTC.

As for this clonotype: A much larger clone lies one base from this, so it may be a read error. This chain links TRBV6-5 with TRBJ2-5, with D hard to call. The V gene's germline CDR1 is MNHEY and CDR2 SVGAGI. The CDR3 is made up of 14 amino acids. The CDR3 DNA reads TGTGCCAGCAGTTACCAGCGTTTCCAAGAGAGCCAGTACTTC. This gives the protein CASSYQRFQESQYF.

Regarding this clonotype: This may stem from a read error, because a much larger clone lies one nucleotide away. V gene TRBV28 combines with J gene TRBJ1-5; weak D call: TRBD1 (5 bases). The CDR3 covers 15 residues. CDR1 and CDR2 (germline): MDHEN, SYDVKM. The CDR3 bases are TGTGCCAGCAGTTTTGGACACCCGAGCAATCAGCCCCAGGATTTT. Amino acids: CASSFGHPSNQPQDF.

V and J are TRBV5-4 and TRBJ2-2, with a possible D match to TRBD2 (6 bases). CDR3 length: 14 residues. Per germline, CDR1 SGHNT and CDR2 YYREEE (reference sequence). The V and J ends lost 4 bases and 4 bases respectively, with 11 bases between them. CDR3 amino acids: CASSRDSSTGELFF. CDR3 DNA sequence: TGTGCCAGCAGCCGGGACTCCTCCACCGGGGAGCTGTTTTTT.

This clonotype has ten or more counts. The chain couples TRBV6-2 or TRBV6-3 to TRBJ1-1; D not resolved. Germline lookup yields CDR1 MNHEY and CDR2 SVGEGT. The CDR3 is 14 amino acids. Trimming removed 6 bases from V and 5 bases from J, with 16 bases in between. The DNA for the CDR3 is TGTGCCAGCAGGCTGGGAGCTTTTTGGACTGAAGCTTTCTTT. Amino acid sequence: CASRLGAFWTEAFF.